This TCR beta chain was found in a study of a mutant IDH1 vaccine in newly diagnosed glioma. Study information: Patients came in for eight vaccinations, in weeks 1, 3, 5, 7, 11, 15, 19 and 23. Therapy received beforehand was radiotherapy, temozolomide, or both, with most patients given both. Sex among treated patients split 62.5% male, roughly 40% female; mean age was roughly 40 years.

In regard to this clone: Its antigen is still unknown.

Regarding the study as a whole: Immune responses arising from the vaccine appeared in approximately 93% of patients.

Profiled with immunoSEQ multiplex PCR; TCRdb holds only in-frame clones, not every one. Of around 34,000 clones listed, around 81% are singletons. The sample's time point: week 23, last vaccination. One vaccine dose held 300 ug of mutant IDH1 20-mer peptide and came with topical imiquimod. The material sequenced was PBMCs, taken from a glioma patient whose treatment included an IDH1 peptide vaccine. The TCR was taken from a man in his forties with glioma.

The CDR3, as DNA: TGTGCCAGCAGTTACTCCGGTGAGACCCAGTACTTC. As protein: CASSYSGETQYF. V and J are TRBV6-5 and TRBJ2-5; no clear D. The V end lost 0 bases, the J end lost 5 bases, and 4 bases lay between the germline ends. The CDR3 sequence is 12 residues long. Germline lookup yields CDR1 MNHEY and CDR2 SVGAGI.